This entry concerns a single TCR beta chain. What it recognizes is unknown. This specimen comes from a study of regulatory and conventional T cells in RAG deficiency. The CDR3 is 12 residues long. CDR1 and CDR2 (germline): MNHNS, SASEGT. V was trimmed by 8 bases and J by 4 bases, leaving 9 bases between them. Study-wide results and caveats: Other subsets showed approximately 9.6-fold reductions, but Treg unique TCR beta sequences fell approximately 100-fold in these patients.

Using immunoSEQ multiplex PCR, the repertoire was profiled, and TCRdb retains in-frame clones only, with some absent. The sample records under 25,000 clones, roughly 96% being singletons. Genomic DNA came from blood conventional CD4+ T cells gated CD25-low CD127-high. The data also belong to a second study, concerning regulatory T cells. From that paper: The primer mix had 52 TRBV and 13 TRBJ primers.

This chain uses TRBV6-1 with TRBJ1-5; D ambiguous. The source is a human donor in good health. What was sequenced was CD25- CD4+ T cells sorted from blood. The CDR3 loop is CASQLHNQPQHF. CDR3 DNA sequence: TGTGCCAGCCAGTTACATAATCAGCCCCAGCATTTT.